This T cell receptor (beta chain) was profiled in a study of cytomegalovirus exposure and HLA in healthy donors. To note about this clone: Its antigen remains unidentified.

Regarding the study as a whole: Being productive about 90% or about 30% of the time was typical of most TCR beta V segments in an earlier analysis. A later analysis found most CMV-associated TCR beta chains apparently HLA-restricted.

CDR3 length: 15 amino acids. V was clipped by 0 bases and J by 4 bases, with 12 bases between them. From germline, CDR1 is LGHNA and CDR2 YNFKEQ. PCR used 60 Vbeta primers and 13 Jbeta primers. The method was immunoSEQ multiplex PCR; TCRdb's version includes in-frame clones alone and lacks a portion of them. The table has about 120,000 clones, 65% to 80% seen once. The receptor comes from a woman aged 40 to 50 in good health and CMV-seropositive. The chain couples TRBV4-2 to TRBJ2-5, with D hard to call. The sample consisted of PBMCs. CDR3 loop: CASSQDSRLGETQYF. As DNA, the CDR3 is TGTGCCAGCAGCCAAGATTCGCGGCTGGGAGAGACCCAGTACTTC.